Sequencing of this T cell receptor beta chain was carried out in a study of blood T cell repertoires in COVID-19 (dated by TCRdb to 2019 to 2021). Turning to the overall study: The collaborator samples originated in the United States, Italy and Spain and spanned the acute and convalescent phases of COVID-19. The material from the prospective study consisted of cDNA or gDNA derived from T cells, B-cell-depleted T cells, or PBMCs. Subjects who had been exposed to COVID-19, were actively infected with it, or had recovered from it provided the deeply sampled blood TCRbeta repertoires that made up the dataset. A freely available public database, intended as a resource for researchers studying the immune response to SARS-CoV-2, is where the repertoires were released. The samples were drawn from two sources: the first 160 participants of the ongoing ImmuneRACE study, and approximately 1,300 subjects contributed by 6 global collaborators. Nearly every sample came with metadata listing a de-identified subject ID, COVID-19 status, age in years and sex. Where available, HLA class I and class II types were taken from metadata supplied by the sample provider and were not determined by assay-based typing. Broad study findings and their caveats: How much clinical and demographic metadata was included differed by source and by participant, and the metadata was provided uncurated.

To note about this clone: Its antigen remains undetermined. Base quality data are lacking; no much larger clone is found one base away.

One collaborating source in Seattle enrolled patients while the patients were actively infected and followed the patients over time throughout the course of disease. Collaborating institutions collected whole blood in K2EDTA tubes following their own protocols. For TCRbeta analysis, collaborators shipped samples in one of three forms: frozen whole blood, isolated PBMCs, or DNA extracted from either of those sample types. Its CDR3 holds 14 amino acids, cysteine through phenylalanine. The retained sequence is limited to the CDR3, 42 bases, with the frame set at the first base. V is reduced by 6 bases and J by 0 bases, leaving a spacing of 8 bases between them. The germline V gene encodes CDR1 LNHDA and CDR2 SQIVND (reference sequence). TCRbeta CDR3 regions were amplified from genomic DNA using the immunoSEQ Assay, a bias-controlled multiplex PCR. As for the original processing: The number of nucleated cells in each sample was estimated by amplification of reference gene primers within the assay. To quantify the absolute abundance of each unique TCRbeta CDR3 rearrangement, sequence reads were collapsed and filtered. For each sample, productive Simpson clonality was calculated by taking the square root of Simpson's diversity index across productive rearrangements. The clones in this table, taken by TCRdb from immuneACCESS, are in-frame only. Not every clone is retained; where verified, under half of the shortfall comes from an unresolved V gene, and the cause of the rest is unknown. V, J and clone size are those of that table, while D and trimming were read from the DNA. This sample gives some 72,000 clones in total; around 80% of them show up just once. Roughly 13% of the sample is held by the ten biggest clonotypes.

The chain is encoded by TRBV19 joined to TRBJ2-2; a confident D gene designation cannot be given. The sample comprised peripheral blood. The clonotype was recovered from a man aged 50-60 years with COVID-19, enrolled during active disease. The nucleotides are TGTGCCAGTAGGGGCAAATCGAACACCGGGGAGCTGTTTTTT. Its product reads: CASRGKSNTGELFF.